The TCR beta chain described here comes from a study of blood T cell repertoires in COVID-19. At the level of the study: Italy, Spain and the United States were the sources of the convalescent and acute COVID-19 samples. The analysed material was cDNA or gDNA that came from T cells, B-cell-depleted T cells, or PBMCs.

Under the authors' procedure: The assay estimated nucleated cells by amplifying reference gene primers. Data came from immunoSEQ multiplex PCR; TCRdb stores just in-frame clones and leaves some out. V and J calls and clone size are as listed in that table; D and trimming were resolved from the DNA. Of some 150,000 clones detected, about 88% appear once; the ten largest clones hold 2% to 3%. V trimming: 3 bases; J trimming: 6 bases; junction bases outside the gene matches: 6. This CDR3 has 14 amino acids. Germline CDR1 reads LNHDA; CDR2 reads SQIVND (reference sequence). Material: peripheral blood. The gene calls are TRBV19 and TRBJ2-5; 8 nucleotides match TRBD1. The sequence was obtained from a human donor with acute or convalescent COVID-19. The donor label of this sample is uncertain. CDR3 residues: CASSIDRGGKTQYF. In nucleotides, the CDR3 is TGTGCCAGTAGTATCGACAGGGGCGGAAAGACCCAGTACTTC.